These T cell receptor beta chains were read from a single sample in a study of CD8 T cells in Susac syndrome. MiXCR, applied by TCRdb to the immunoSEQ multiplex PCR reads, yields one record per CDR3 protein. Altogether more than 250,000 distinct CDR3 sequences are present, about 92% being singletons, with the ten largest covering 0.06% to 0.075%. Sequencing used CD4+ T cells from PBMCs. These TCRs come from a human donor with multiple sclerosis. CDR3s include the opening cysteine and the closing phenylalanine or tryptophan. Fields, in order: J gene, V gene, D gene, clone size, CDR3 DNA, CDR3 protein. A D gene is named only where the DNA matches it firmly. The listing skips clone size in some rows; elsewhere it reads once, few, many or a size class.

j_call: TRBJ2-3
v_call: TRBV5-1
d_call: -
clone_size: -
cdr3_nt: TGCGCCAGCAGCTTGGTTACAGGCGGGGATACGCAGTATTTT
cdr3_aa: CASSLVTGGDTQYF

j_call: TRBJ2-7
v_call: TRBV2
d_call: -
clone_size: -
cdr3_nt: TGTGCCGCTAAGTCGGTCAGCGGCGAGCAGTACTTC
cdr3_aa: CAAKSVSGEQYF

j_call: TRBJ2-7
v_call: TRBV20-1
d_call: -
clone_size: -
cdr3_nt: TGCAGTGCTAGATTACAGGGCTACGAGCAGTACTTC
cdr3_aa: CSARLQGYEQYF

j_call: TRBJ1-4
v_call: TRBV5-1
d_call: TRBD1
clone_size: -
cdr3_nt: TGCGCCAGCAGCACAGGACAGGCGAAGATCTCGGAAAAACTGTTTTTT
cdr3_aa: CASSTGQAKISEKLFF

j_call: TRBJ2-1
v_call: TRBV7-9
d_call: TRBD2
clone_size: -
cdr3_nt: TGTGCCAGCAGCTCTAGCGGGGGACTGAATGAGCAGTTCTTC
cdr3_aa: CASSSSGGLNEQFF

j_call: TRBJ1-1
v_call: TRBV6-6
d_call: TRBD1
clone_size: -
cdr3_nt: TGTGCCAGCAGCAACCAGGGGGTTATGACTGAAGCTTTCTTT
cdr3_aa: CASSNQGVMTEAFF

j_call: TRBJ1-1
v_call: TRBV19
d_call: TRBD1
clone_size: -
cdr3_nt: TGTGCCAGCCGAAGTCCCGGGACAGGGCTGAACACTGAAGCTTTCTTT
cdr3_aa: CASRSPGTGLNTEAFF

j_call: TRBJ2-3
v_call: TRBV7-9
d_call: TRBD2
clone_size: -
cdr3_nt: TGTGCCAGCAGCTCGGGGCGTCTAGCGGGGAGGACGCAGTATTTT
cdr3_aa: CASSSGRLAGRTQYF

j_call: TRBJ1-5
v_call: TRBV12-3/TRBV12-4
d_call: TRBD1
clone_size: -
cdr3_nt: TGTGCCAGCAGTTCCGGGACAGCCTTCAATCAGCCCCAGCATTTT
cdr3_aa: CASSSGTAFNQPQHF

j_call: TRBJ2-6
v_call: TRBV7-3
d_call: -
clone_size: -
cdr3_nt: TGTGCCAGCAAGAGAGAACCTGGGGCCAACGTCCTGACTTTC
cdr3_aa: CASKREPGANVLTF

j_call: TRBJ2-1
v_call: TRBV5-1
d_call: TRBD2
clone_size: -
cdr3_nt: TGCGCCAGCAGCTTGGTGGGGGGACTAGCGGGTCCAAATGAGCAGTTCTTC
cdr3_aa: CASSLVGGLAGPNEQFF

j_call: TRBJ2-1
v_call: TRBV12-3/TRBV12-4
d_call: TRBD1
clone_size: -
cdr3_nt: TGTGCCAGCATCTTGGGGACAGGGGGTTTCAATGAGCAGTTCTTC
cdr3_aa: CASILGTGGFNEQFF

j_call: TRBJ2-5
v_call: TRBV21-1
d_call: -
clone_size: -
cdr3_nt: TGTGCCAGCAGCAAAGCACCACAAGAGACCCAGTACTTC
cdr3_aa: CASSKAPQETQYF

j_call: TRBJ2-1
v_call: TRBV6-1
d_call: -
clone_size: -
cdr3_nt: TGTGCCAGCAGACCGCCCTGGCGGAGGAGCTCCTACAATGAGCAGTTCTTC
cdr3_aa: CASRPPWRRSSYNEQFF

j_call: TRBJ1-5
v_call: TRBV7-8
d_call: -
clone_size: once
cdr3_nt: TGTGCCAGCAGCACGGACAGAGGTGGGAATCAGCCCCAGCATTTT
cdr3_aa: CASSTDRGGNQPQHF

j_call: TRBJ2-7
v_call: TRBV4-3
d_call: -
clone_size: -
cdr3_nt: TGCGCCAGCAGCCAAGAAGGTGGGGGATACACCCCATACGAGCAGTACTTC
cdr3_aa: CASSQEGGGYTPYEQYF

j_call: TRBJ1-3
v_call: TRBV10-3
d_call: -
clone_size: -
cdr3_nt: TGTGCCATCAGTGAGTTCGGCGGCTCTGGAAACACCATATATTTT
cdr3_aa: CAISEFGGSGNTIYF

j_call: TRBJ2-1
v_call: TRBV24-1
d_call: -
clone_size: once
cdr3_nt: TGTGCCACCAGTGATTCAACAGGAGGTCACAATGAGCAGTTCTTC
cdr3_aa: CATSDSTGGHNEQFF

j_call: TRBJ1-4
v_call: TRBV7-8
d_call: -
clone_size: -
cdr3_nt: TGTGCCAGCAGCTTATTAGGACCGTCTAATGAAAAACTGTTTTTT
cdr3_aa: CASSLLGPSNEKLFF

j_call: TRBJ1-2
v_call: TRBV5-1
d_call: -
clone_size: -
cdr3_nt: TGCGCCAGCAGCCCATCTGCAGCGGGCTATGGCTACACCTTC
cdr3_aa: CASSPSAAGYGYTF

j_call: TRBJ2-6
v_call: TRBV3-1
d_call: -
clone_size: -
cdr3_nt: TGTGCCAGCAGCCCTCCTTACTCTGGGGCCAACGTCCTGACTTTC
cdr3_aa: CASSPPYSGANVLTF